These 26 T cell receptor beta chains came from one sample sequenced in a study of cytomegalovirus exposure and HLA in healthy donors. Primers for the PCR totalled 60 Vbeta and 13 Jbeta. Produced via immunoSEQ multiplex PCR; TCRdb's table is partial and in-frame only. The sample includes approximately 170,000 clones, around 75% of them seen just once. The source material was PBMCs. These receptors originate from a woman younger than 45 in good health and CMV-seropositive.

This clone was observed a single time. The sample holds other DNA sequences that translate to the same CDR3. The CDR3 nucleotides are TGTGCCAGCAGTTTACGGCGGGAGGGCTACGAGCAGTACTTC. It is translated as CASSLRREGYEQYF. The V and J genes are TRBV27 and TRBJ2-7; 9 bases are a match to TRBD2. Germline CDR1 MNHEY, CDR2 SMNVEV (reference sequence). The CDR3 consists of 14 residues. V lost 2 bases, J lost 3 bases, and 2 bases stayed unmatched.

This clone was seen a single time. The chain recombines TRBV28 with TRBJ2-1; TRBD2 aligns across 7 bases. Germline CDR1 reads MDHEN; CDR2 reads SYDVKM. The CDR3 loop spans 12 amino acids. V lost 6 bases and J lost 7; bases outside the gene matches: 3. The CDR3: CASRVGGNEQFF. The CDR3 coding sequence is TGTGCCAGCAGGGTGGGAGGGAATGAGCAGTTCTTC. Looking up the rest from reference TRBV28 and TRBJ2-1 gives the full variable domain: DVKVTQSSRYLVKRTGEKVFLECVQDMDHENMFWYRQDPGLGLRLIYFSYDVKMKEKGDIPEGYSVSREKKERFSLILESASTNQTSMYLCASRVGGNEQFFGPGTRLTVL.

This chain links TRBV28 with TRBJ1-2, with TRBD1 matching over 8 bases. This CDR3 has 13 residues. The germline V gene has CDR1 MDHEN and CDR2 SYDVKM. V lost 8 bases to trimming and J lost 5 bases; unmatched junction nucleotides: 7. The CDR3 sequence: CASVRDRRYGYTF. In DNA form, the CDR3 reads TGTGCCAGCGTCCGGGACAGGAGGTATGGCTACACCTTC.

This clone has only a few counts. This sequence joins TRBV7-6 and TRBJ2-2; no definite D call. The V gene lost 1 base and the J gene lost 2 bases, with 5 bases spanning the gap. The CDR3 extends over 14 amino acids. From germline, CDR1 is SGHVS and CDR2 FNYEAQ. CDR3 residues: CASSLVANTGELFF. In nucleotides, the CDR3 is TGTGCCAGCAGCTTAGTGGCTAACACCGGGGAGCTGTTTTTT.

This clone was recorded once. V and J are TRBV5-1 and TRBJ2-3; D unclear. CDR1 and CDR2 (germline): SGHRS, YFSETQ. V was clipped by 5 bases and J by 0 bases, with 10 bases between them. This CDR3 has 14 amino acids. Here the CDR3 reads CASRGALSTDTQYF. The CDR3 DNA follows: TGCGCCAGCAGAGGAGCGCTTAGCACAGATACGCAGTATTTT.

The chain carries TRBV6-1 and TRBJ2-2; no definite D call. CDR1 and CDR2 (germline): MNHNS, SASEGT. The CDR3 sequence is 14 residues long. Trimming stripped 7 bases from V and 1 base from J, with 10 bases between. CDR3 in amino acids: CASKPRRNTGELFF. Here the CDR3 DNA reads TGTGCCAGCAAACCCAGGCGGAACACCGGGGAGCTGTTTTTT.

The chain joins TRBV10-2 to TRBJ2-1; D is unclear. The germline V gene encodes CDR1 WSHSY and CDR2 SAAADI. Trimming pared 4 bases from V and 3 bases from J, leaving 7 bases between. This CDR3 is built from 13 residues. DNA of the CDR3: TGCGCCAGCAGTGCTATTAGCTACAATGAGCAGTTCTTC. It codes for CASSAISYNEQFF.

This clone was observed a few times. The chain uses TRBV5-4 and TRBJ2-7; TRBD2 matches at 10 bases. This CDR3 is built from 14 residues. Germline CDR1 is SGHNT and CDR2 is YYREEE (reference sequence). V lost 4 bases to trimming and J lost 6 bases; unmatched junction nucleotides: 7. The CDR3 here is CASSIFSGRPEQYF. CDR3 DNA: TGTGCCAGCAGCATTTTTAGCGGGAGGCCCGAGCAGTACTTC. Variable domain in full (rest from reference TRBV5-4 and TRBJ2-7): ETGVTQSPTHLIKTRGQQVTLRCSSQSGHNTVSWYQQALGQGPQFIFQYYREEENGRGNFPPRFSGLQFPNYSSELNVNALELDDSALYLCASSIFSGRPEQYFGPGTRLTVT.

The chain is built from TRBV27 and TRBJ2-7, with 10 bases matching TRBD2. Germline V gene data show CDR1 as MNHEY and CDR2 as SMNVEV (reference sequence). V gave up 4 bases and J gave up 2 bases; unmatched junction bases: 2. The CDR3 loop spans 14 amino acids. CDR3 nucleotides: TGTGCCAGCAGTTCCCTAGCGGGGGCCTACGAGCAGTACTTC. It codes for CASSSLAGAYEQYF.

The table lists this clone with a count of one. V and J are TRBV28 and TRBJ2-1; 8 nucleotides match TRBD1. The germline gives CDR1 MDHEN, CDR2 SYDVKM. The CDR3 has 16 residues. The ends lost 3 bases at V and 6 bases at J; junction bases unmatched: 10. The CDR3 spells CASSLAQGAKGNEQFF. CDR3 DNA sequence: TGTGCCAGCAGTTTGGCGCAGGGGGCAAAGGGCAATGAGCAGTTCTTC. Full variable domain (remainder filled in from reference TRBV28 and TRBJ2-1): DVKVTQSSRYLVKRTGEKVFLECVQDMDHENMFWYRQDPGLGLRLIYFSYDVKMKEKGDIPEGYSVSREKKERFSLILESASTNQTSMYLCASSLAQGAKGNEQFFGPGTRLTVL.

The gene calls are TRBV27 and TRBJ2-7, with 7 nucleotides matching TRBD1. Looked up from germline, CDR1 is MNHEY and CDR2 is SMNVEV (reference sequence). With 3 bases clipped from V and 3 bases from J, the junction kept 2 bases outside the gene matches. The CDR3 length is 13 residues. The CDR3 region has the DNA TGTGCCAGCAGTTTGACAGGGAACTACGAGCAGTACTTC. Residues: CASSLTGNYEQYF.

This chain joins TRBV7-9 and TRBJ2-3; 11 nucleotides agree with TRBD2. This CDR3 has 16 amino acids. Looked up from germline, CDR1 is SEHNR and CDR2 is FQNEAQ (reference sequence). V lost 0 bases, J lost 3 bases, and 2 bases stayed unmatched. This CDR3 reads CASSLAGLAATDTQYF. Here the CDR3 DNA reads TGTGCCAGCAGCTTAGCGGGACTAGCGGCGACAGATACGCAGTATTTT. Full variable domain (remainder filled in from reference TRBV7-9 and TRBJ2-3): DTGVSQNPRHKITKRGQNVTFRCDPISEHNRLYWYRQTLGQGPEFLTYFQNEAQLEKSRLLSDRFSAERPKGSFSTLEIQRTEQGDSAMYLCASSLAGLAATDTQYFGPGTRLTVL.

This chain uses TRBV7-6 with TRBJ1-2; D possibly corresponds to TRBD1 (5 bases). Trimming removed 1 base at V and 4 bases at J, with 22 bases between. The CDR3 has 18 amino acids. CDR1 is SGHVS, CDR2 FNYEAQ, per germline. CDR3 in amino acids: CASSLEGVGGGYGYGYTF. For the CDR3, the DNA is TGTGCCAGCAGCTTAGAGGGAGTGGGGGGGGGTTACGGCTATGGCTACACCTTC.

This chain links TRBV6-4 with TRBJ2-3; possible D gene TRBD1, 5 bases. The CDR3 sequence is 13 residues long. CDR1 is MRHNA and CDR2 is SNTAGT in the germline V gene. V lost 10 bases and J lost 0, with 11 bases in between. This CDR3 reads CATGHGSTDTQYF. As DNA, the CDR3 is TGTGCCACAGGGCACGGGAGCACAGATACGCAGTATTTT.

V usage is TRBV6-5 and J usage is TRBJ2-5; D remains ambiguous. Germline V CDR1 and CDR2: MNHEY, SVGAGI. The CDR3 has 13 residues. V lost 0 bases and J lost 4, with 6 bases in between. This CDR3 is CASSYSARETQYF. CDR3 nucleotides: TGTGCCAGCAGTTACTCGGCCAGAGAGACCCAGTACTTC.

V gene TRBV19 combines with J gene TRBJ2-3; D is ambiguous. Trimming stripped 6 bases from V and 8 bases from J, with 15 bases between. Looked up from germline, CDR1 is LNHDA and CDR2 is SQIVND (reference sequence). The CDR3 contains 13 residues. This chain's CDR3 is CASRTSDVPTQYF. The DNA for the CDR3 is TGTGCCAGTAGGACAAGTGACGTGCCTACGCAGTATTTT.

This clone has only one observation. The chain is built from TRBV27 and TRBJ2-7; the D gene is possibly TRBD1 (6 bases). V lost 5 bases to trimming and J lost 0 bases, with 11 bases between them. The CDR3 contains 14 residues. Germline CDR1 is MNHEY and CDR2 is SMNVEV (reference sequence). Written as DNA, the CDR3 is TGTGCCAGCAGTCCCGAGGACAGCTCCTACGAGCAGTACTTC. Protein: CASSPEDSSYEQYF.

V gene TRBV6-5 combines with J gene TRBJ1-1, with TRBD1 matching over 7 bases. Germline values: CDR1 MNHEY, CDR2 SVGAGI. The J segment lost 11 bases and the V segment lost 0 bases, leaving 3 bases of the junction unmatched. The CDR3 runs 12 residues. CDR3 loop: CASSYSTGKAFF. As DNA, the CDR3 is TGTGCCAGCAGTTACTCGACAGGGAAGGCTTTCTTT.

The V and J genes are TRBV19 and TRBJ2-1, with D possibly TRBD2 on 5 matching bases. CDR1 and CDR2 from the germline V gene are LNHDA and SQIVND (reference sequence). V dropped 0 bases and J dropped 2 bases, with 11 bases sitting between them. The length of the CDR3 is 16 residues. The CDR3 loop is CASSIDRWEPYNEQFF. The CDR3 DNA is TGTGCCAGTAGTATAGATCGGTGGGAGCCCTACAATGAGCAGTTCTTC.

The chain is built from TRBV4-2 and TRBJ2-3; D uncertain. Germline V gene data show CDR1 as LGHNA and CDR2 as YNFKEQ. V shed 1 base and J shed 3 bases, with 11 bases lying between them. The CDR3 spans 15 residues. CDR3 residues: CASSQVPSSTDTQYF. DNA for the CDR3: TGTGCCAGCAGCCAAGTACCAAGCTCGACAGATACGCAGTATTTT.

This chain joins TRBV19 and TRBJ2-7; TRBD2 matches 9 bases. The CDR3 has 15 amino acids. Trimming cost V 3 bases and J 6 bases; bases outside gene matches: 9. Germline CDR1 and CDR2: LNHDA and SQIVND (reference sequence). The DNA of the CDR3 is TGTGCCAGTAGTATTGGAGAGGGACTAGCAACCGAGCAGTACTTC. Translating it yields CASSIGEGLATEQYF.

The rearrangement joins TRBV5-6 to TRBJ1-5; D may be TRBD1 (5 bases). Trimming stripped 4 bases from V and 0 bases from J, with 23 bases between. Germline loops: CDR1 SGHDT, CDR2 YYEEEE. This CDR3 is built from 19 residues. The CDR3 coding sequence is TGTGCCAGCAGCCCGGGGGGGGACGGTACCATTTTTAGCAATCAGCCCCAGCATTTT. Amino acids: CASSPGGDGTIFSNQPQHF.

The CDR3 nucleotides are TGTGCCAGCAGTTTAACCCAGGGGGCCTCAGGAAACACCATATATTTT. Amino acid sequence: CASSLTQGASGNTIYF. The V and J genes are TRBV28 and TRBJ1-3, with TRBD1 matching over 8 bases. V gave up 2 bases and J gave up 4 bases; unmatched junction bases: 7. Germline CDR1 and CDR2: MDHEN and SYDVKM. The length of the CDR3 is 16 residues.

The chain employs TRBV12-5 and TRBJ2-7; tentatively, D is TRBD2 (6 bases). Germline V CDR1 and CDR2: LGHNT, FRNRAP. The CDR3 is 16 residues long. Between the trimmed V and J ends, which lost 3 bases and 2 bases, there was a span of 17 bases. DNA for the CDR3: TGTGCTAGTGGTTTCCAGGAGGGGCAGGAGACCTACGAGCAGTACTTC. Protein sequence: CASGFQEGQETYEQYF.

The rearrangement links TRBV4-1 to TRBJ1-4, with 7 bases identical to TRBD1. V lost 5 bases, J lost 8 bases, and 8 bases stayed unmatched. This CDR3 has 14 residues. Looked up from germline, CDR1 is MGHRA and CDR2 is YSYEKL. As DNA, the CDR3 is TGCGCCAGCAGCTTCGACAGGGCCCAGGAAAAACTGTTTTTT. Protein product: CASSFDRAQEKLFF.

The V call is TRBV6-1, the J call TRBJ2-7; 7 bases are shared with TRBD2. Per the germline V gene, CDR1 is MNHNS and CDR2 is SASEGT. V was pared by 8 bases and J by 1 base, with 5 bases of the junction left unmatched. CDR3 length equals 13 residues. The CDR3 coding sequence is TGTGCCAGCCGACGGGAGGCGTCCTACGAGCAGTACTTC. As protein: CASRREASYEQYF.